These 20 T cell receptor beta chains were all obtained from the same sample, sequenced in a study of OX40 agonist ivuxolimab in advanced cancers. The method was immunoSEQ multiplex PCR; TCRdb's version includes in-frame clones alone and lacks a portion of them. The sample holds about 62,000 clones, 85% seen once. The sequenced sample was CD4+ or CD8+ T cells sorted from blood, obtained in a trial of the OX40 agonist ivuxolimab. The receptors originated from an adult with an advanced solid tumor such as melanoma, head and neck, liver or kidney cancer.

The chain is built from TRBV11-2 and TRBJ2-3; the match to TRBD2 covers 12 bases. Germline V gene lookup returns CDR1 SGHAT and CDR2 FQNNGV. The CDR3 consists of 16 residues. V was pared by 4 bases and J by 5 bases, with 7 bases of the junction left unmatched. The CDR3 DNA follows: TGTGCCAGCAGCTCTCTAGCGGGAGGGATCCAAGATACGCAGTATTTT. This sequence encodes CASSSLAGGIQDTQYF. Full variable domain (outside the CDR3, taken from reference TRBV11-2 and TRBJ2-3): EAGVAQSPRYKIIEKRQSVAFWCNPISGHATLYWYQQILGQGPKLLIQFQNNGVVDDSQLPKDRFSAERLKGVDSTLKIQPAKLEDSAVYLCASSSLAGGIQDTQYFGPGTRLTVL.

V usage is TRBV6-1 and J usage is TRBJ2-5; 8 bases are a match to TRBD2. The CDR3 runs 13 residues. The germline gives CDR1 MNHNS, CDR2 SASEGT. Unmatched junction bases numbered 8, after V lost 8 bases and J lost 6 bases. CDR3 nucleotides: TGTGCCAGCCCCCCGCCTAGCGGGCAGACCCAGTACTTC. Its protein is CASPPPSGQTQYF.

The chain recombines TRBV19 with TRBJ1-4, with D unresolved. Germline V lookup: CDR1 LNHDA, CDR2 SQIVND (reference sequence). The germline V and J ends were trimmed by 5 bases and 4 bases, with 14 bases remaining between them. This CDR3 contains 15 residues. The CDR3 here is CASSSPAGNNEKLFF. In DNA form, the CDR3 reads TGTGCCAGTAGTTCCCCGGCCGGTAATAATGAAAAACTGTTTTTT. Supplemented by reference TRBV19 and TRBJ1-4, the full variable domain reads DGGITQSPKYLFRKEGQNVTLSCEQNLNHDAMYWYRQDPGQGLRLIYYSQIVNDFQKGDIAEGYSVSREKKESFPLTVTSAQKNPTAFYLCASSSPAGNNEKLFFGSGTQLSVL.

The rearrangement uses TRBV5-1 and TRBJ2-3, with 8 bases fitting TRBD1. V shed 3 bases and J 1 base; nucleotides not matched to a gene: 4. Germline loops: CDR1 SGHRS, CDR2 YFSETQ. The length of the CDR3 is 15 residues. CDR3 residues: CASSSDRVGTDTQYF. Written as DNA, the CDR3 is TGCGCCAGCAGCTCGGACAGGGTCGGCACAGATACGCAGTATTTT.

The chain combines TRBV11-3 with TRBJ2-3; a possible D gene is TRBD2 (6 bases). With 1 base removed from V and 2 bases from J, the gap between germline ends came to 10 bases. The CDR3 totals 15 residues. Germline assignment: CDR1 SGHNT and CDR2 YENEEA. The CDR3 DNA is TGTGCCAGCAGCTTAGGCGGGATCTCCACAGATACGCAGTATTTT. Its translation: CASSLGGISTDTQYF.

V is TRBV2 and J is TRBJ2-3; 8 positions agree with TRBD2. The CDR3 length is 13 residues. The trim removed 11 bases at V and 5 bases at J, leaving 9 bases unmatched. Germline V gene sequence: CDR1 SNHLY, CDR2 FYNNEI. The CDR3 DNA is TGTGCCTCACGGCGGGGGGAGTTAGATACGCAGTATTTT. It translates to CASRRGELDTQYF.

The chain couples TRBV2 to TRBJ2-1, with 10 bases matching TRBD1. Losses at the gene ends were 6 bases for V and 2 bases for J; bases not matched to a gene: 4. Germline V CDR1 and CDR2: SNHLY, FYNNEI. The CDR3 is 15 amino acids. CDR3: CASRTGTGAYNEQFF. The CDR3 DNA is TGTGCCAGCAGAACCGGGACAGGGGCCTACAATGAGCAGTTCTTC.

The V gene is TRBV7-2, the J gene TRBJ2-2, with D perhaps assigned TRBD1 or TRBD2 (5 bases each). The CDR3 is 15 amino acids. The ends were cut back, 6 bases at V and 3 bases at J, with 14 bases in the middle. CDR1 is SGHTA, CDR2 FQGNSA, per germline. The CDR3 nucleotides read TGTGCCAGCAGGCAAGTCCCGGGGCACACCGGGGAGCTGTTTTTT. Its translation: CASRQVPGHTGELFF.

This clone was observed a few times. The chain employs TRBV27 and TRBJ1-4; D remains ambiguous. The V and J ends lost 0 bases and 7 bases respectively, with 12 bases between them. The length of the CDR3 is 15 residues. CDR1 is MNHEY, CDR2 SMNVEV, per germline (reference sequence). For the CDR3, the DNA is TGTGCCAGCAGTTTATCCGGCTATGAGGCTGAAAAACTGTTTTTT. Amino acid sequence: CASSLSGYEAEKLFF. Combining the CDR3 with reference TRBV27 and TRBJ1-4 gives the whole variable domain EAQVTQNPRYLITVTGKKLTVTCSQNMNHEYMSWYRQDPGLGLRQIYYSMNVEVTDKGDVPEGYKVSRKEKRNFPLILESPSPNQTSLYFCASSLSGYEAEKLFFGSGTQLSVL.

V gene TRBV28 combines with J gene TRBJ1-6, with 8 bases matching TRBD1. The CDR3 has 14 amino acids. Germline CDR1 MDHEN, CDR2 SYDVKM. The V and J ends lost 5 bases and 10 bases, in that order; junction bases with no gene match: 7. CDR3 protein: CASSRGTGGSPLHF. CDR3 in DNA: TGTGCCAGCAGTCGCGGGACAGGAGGATCACCCCTCCACTTT.

J is TRBJ2-3 and V is TRBV6-1; no definite D call. This CDR3 region has 13 residues. Germline CDR1 reads MNHNS; CDR2 reads SASEGT. The ends were cut back, 2 bases at V and 2 bases at J, with 5 bases in the middle. CDR3 nucleotides: TGTGCCAGCAGTGAACAGGACACAGATACGCAGTATTTT. It encodes CASSEQDTDTQYF.

The DNA for the CDR3 is TGTGCCAGCAGTCCCTATCCCAAAGGGGCGGGAACGGACGAGCAGTACTTC. This gives the protein CASSPYPKGAGTDEQYF. This sequence joins TRBV28 and TRBJ2-7; TRBD2 might be the D (6 bases). Germline-derived CDR1 and CDR2 are MDHEN and SYDVKM. Trimming took 5 bases from V and 5 from J, leaving 25 bases between them. This CDR3 is built from 17 residues.

The rearrangement links TRBV13 to TRBJ2-1; either TRBD1 or TRBD2 may supply D (5 bases each). Trimming cost V 2 bases and J 7 bases, with 15 bases left between them. The CDR3 loop spans 15 amino acids. Germline lookup yields CDR1 PRHDT and CDR2 FYEKMQ (reference sequence). CDR3 sequence reads: CASSLLGTFGNEQFF. In DNA, the CDR3 is TGTGCCAGCAGCTTACTTGGGACCTTCGGGAATGAGCAGTTCTTC.

This clone showed up just a few times. The chain uses TRBV6-6 and TRBJ2-7; D uncertain. The length of the CDR3 is 12 residues. Germline CDR1 is MNHNY and CDR2 is SVGAGI (reference sequence). The germline V and J ends were trimmed by 7 bases and 6 bases, with 13 bases remaining between them. As DNA, the CDR3 is TGTGCCAGCACCCGACTGGGAAGCGAGCAGTACTTC. Its protein product is CASTRLGSEQYF.

The V call is TRBV7-2, the J call TRBJ2-3; the match to TRBD2 covers 10 bases. The CDR3 runs to 17 residues. Germline loops: CDR1 SGHTA, CDR2 FQGNSA. Trimming removed 1 base from V and 2 bases from J; junction bases left unmatched: 6. In nucleotides, the CDR3 is TGTGCCAGCAGCTTAGTACTAGCGGGACATTCCACAGATACGCAGTATTTT. Translating it yields CASSLVLAGHSTDTQYF.

This chain links TRBV19 with TRBJ1-5; D perhaps matches TRBD1 (6 bases). This CDR3 contains 14 residues. V shed 5 bases and J shed 2 bases, with 10 bases lying between them. Germline CDR1 is LNHDA and CDR2 is SQIVND (reference sequence). CDR3 nucleotide sequence: TGTGCCAGTAGTGGGGGACAACGCAATCAGCCCCAGCATTTT. The encoded protein is CASSGGQRNQPQHF.

With respect to this clone: Different DNA sequences within this sample yield the same CDR3. The CDR3 sequence: CAWSRLSYEQYF. The DNA of the CDR3 is TGTGCCTGGAGCCGACTATCCTACGAGCAGTACTTC. The genes are TRBV30 and TRBJ2-7, with D possibly being TRBD2 (5 bases). Trimming left V 3 bases short and J 1 base short, with 7 bases between. The germline V gene has CDR1 GTSNPN and CDR2 SVGIG (reference sequence). The CDR3 length is 12 residues.

This chain links TRBV18 with TRBJ2-1; maybe TRBD1 (6 bases). The V and J ends lost 2 bases and 4 bases respectively, with 15 bases between them. The length of the CDR3 is 16 residues. Germline V gene data show CDR1 as KGHSH and CDR2 as LQKENI. The CDR3 sequence: CASSPAQGNRYNEQFF. The CDR3 DNA follows: TGTGCCAGCTCACCAGCCCAGGGGAACCGTTACAATGAGCAGTTCTTC.

The chain has TRBV28 and TRBJ1-2; 8 nucleotides agree with TRBD1. The CDR3 sequence is 17 residues long. Trimming removed 1 base from V and 5 bases from J; junction bases left unmatched: 12. Germline-derived CDR1 and CDR2 are MDHEN and SYDVKM. CDR3 region: CASSLSSPGQGIYGYTF. In DNA, the CDR3 is TGTGCCAGCAGTTTATCCTCTCCTGGACAGGGAATTTATGGCTACACCTTC.

J is TRBJ2-7 and V is TRBV27; 9 bases align to TRBD2. Trimming at V came to 4 bases and at J to 2 bases, leaving 12 bases not matched to a gene. CDR1 is MNHEY, CDR2 SMNVEV, per germline (reference sequence). This CDR3 is built from 17 residues. CDR3 loop: CASSSVHSGSRTYEQYF. In DNA, the CDR3 is TGTGCCAGCAGTTCCGTCCATAGCGGGAGTCGAACCTACGAGCAGTACTTC.